This T cell receptor (beta chain) is from a study of vaccination effects on CD4 cells after COVID-19. Study overall: Convalescent patients, a few in all, were sampled both early and late after vaccination.

From germline, CDR1 is SQVTM and CDR2 ANQGSEA. The CDR3 runs to 13 residues. The V and J ends lost 4 bases and 2 bases respectively, with 8 bases between them. On roughly day 10 of culture, CD4+ T cells were separated out. The individual was infected with SARS-CoV-2 between March and December 2020, as confirmed by PCR. The participants, recipients of two vaccine doses, got either BNT162b2 or mRNA-1273. A half-volume exchange with IL-2 medium occurred on days 3 and 7. This clone appeared a single time. The antigen remains unidentified. Generated by immunoSEQ multiplex PCR, the TCRdb table keeps only in-frame clones and is missing some. The sample comprises tens of thousands of clones, over 65% of which are singletons, and around 3.5% rests with the top ten. The study's findings and limits: There were few convalescent patients in the study and no early post-infection timepoints.

This TCR derives from a human donor who had a prior SARS-CoV-2 infection. The chain recombines TRBV29-1 with TRBJ2-2; the D gene is possibly TRBD1 (5 bases). The source material was CD4+ T cells from PBMCs cultured without peptide, sampled after COVID-19 vaccination. The CDR3 DNA follows: TGCAGCGTTGTAAGGACAAACACCGGGGAGCTGTTTTTT. It encodes CSVVRTNTGELFF.